Each of the 8 T cell receptor beta chains below was sequenced from the same sample in a study of metastatic and nonmetastatic thyroid tumors. With MiXCR, TCRdb called clones anew from the PCR reads. The sample has over 50,000 clones, less than 30% seen once. Every patient underwent thyroid surgery untreated. What was sequenced was blood. All receptors come from a female donor with papillary thyroid cancer or a benign thyroid nodule (not recorded which). Some clones in this sample may be carry-over from other donors' samples.

V and J are TRBV5-1 and TRBJ2-7, with 10 nucleotides matching TRBD2. Per germline, CDR1 SGHRS and CDR2 YFSETQ. The CDR3 consists of 20 residues. Trimming cost V 1 base and J 5 bases; bases outside gene matches: 21. The DNA of the CDR3 is TGCGCCAGCAGCTTGTTGGAGCGGGAGGGTAGCCAAGACCCATTCCACGAGCAGTACTTC. Translation gives CASSLLEREGSQDPFHEQYF.

This chain uses TRBV11-2 with TRBJ1-6; weak D call: TRBD1 (5 bases). This CDR3 has 16 amino acids. From germline, CDR1 is SGHAT and CDR2 FQNNGV. V shed 5 bases and J shed 6 bases, with 17 bases lying between them. The CDR3, as DNA: TGTGCCAGCAGCCCCGGGACGTCCTGGGGTAATTCACCCCTCCACTTT. This encodes CASSPGTSWGNSPLHF. The full variable domain, in which reference TRBV11-2 and TRBJ1-6 provide the parts outside the CDR3, is EAGVAQSPRYKIIEKRQSVAFWCNPISGHATLYWYQQILGQGPKLLIQFQNNGVVDDSQLPKDRFSAERLKGVDSTLKIQPAKLEDSAVYLCASSPGTSWGNSPLHFGNGTRLTVT.

This clone was counted only a few times. The CDR3 spells CASSVGIGVGGCSYEQYF. The CDR3 region has the DNA TGTGCCAGCAGCGTAGGAATCGGGGTAGGGGGCTGCTCCTACGAGCAGTACTTC. The rearrangement uses TRBV9 and TRBJ2-7; 7 nucleotides match TRBD1. The CDR3 covers 18 residues. Trimming took 0 bases from V and 0 from J; bases not matched to a gene: 12. Germline V gives CDR1 SGDLS, CDR2 YYNGEE. The variable domain in full, completed from reference TRBV9 and TRBJ2-7, reads DSGVTQTPKHLITATGQRVTLRCSPRSGDLSVYWYQQSLDQGLQFLIQYYNGEERAKGNILERFSAQQFPDLHSELNLSSLELGDSALYFCASSVGIGVGGCSYEQYFGPGTRLTVT.

This clone was counted between two and nine times. This rearrangement joins TRBV12-3 or TRBV12-4 to TRBJ2-2; TRBD1 matches 7 bases. V lost 5 bases and J lost 1; bases outside the gene matches: 4. This CDR3 has 15 residues. The CDR3 region is CASSPRTGNTGELFF. The CDR3, as DNA: TGTGCCAGCAGTCCACGGACAGGGAACACCGGGGAGCTGTTTTTT.

This clone was seen a few times. The CDR3, as DNA: TGTGCCAGCACCACGACTAGCGGGACCTACGAGCAGTACTTC. Amino acid sequence: CASTTTSGTYEQYF. The rearrangement joins TRBV27 to TRBJ2-7; 11 positions match TRBD2. CDR3 length equals 14 residues. V shed 7 bases, J shed 2 bases, and the junction held 4 bases outside the gene matches. Germline V gene data show CDR1 as MNHEY and CDR2 as SMNVEV (reference sequence).

This clone has at least ten counts. V gene TRBV2 combines with J gene TRBJ1-6; possible D gene TRBD1, 6 bases. Germline CDR1 reads SNHLY; CDR2 reads FYNNEI. The CDR3 loop spans 15 amino acids. The V end was cut by 6 bases, the J end by 4 bases, with 13 bases between. Written as DNA, the CDR3 is TGTGCCAGCAGACTCATGGACAGTTATAATTCACCCCTCCACTTT. It encodes CASRLMDSYNSPLHF. The full variable domain, in which reference TRBV2 and TRBJ1-6 provide the parts outside the CDR3, is EPEVTQTPSHQVTQMGQEVILRCVPISNHLYFYWYRQILGQKVEFLVSFYNNEISEKSEIFDDQFSVERPDGSNFTLKIRSTKLEDSAMYFCASRLMDSYNSPLHFGNGTRLTVT.

The rearrangement uses TRBV7-6 and TRBJ2-7, with D possibly TRBD1 on 7 matching bases. Trimming left V 5 bases short and J 2 bases short, with 10 bases between. CDR1 is SGHVS and CDR2 is FNYEAQ in the germline V gene. This CDR3 contains 13 residues. The CDR3 DNA sequence: TGTGCCAGCAGCGCAGGGGGGACCTACGAGCAGTACTTC. As protein: CASSAGGTYEQYF.

Ten or more counts support this clone. The chain has TRBV19 and TRBJ2-1, with D perhaps assigned TRBD1 or TRBD2 (5 bases each). V was cut by 5 bases and J by 0 bases, with 17 bases left in between. The length of the CDR3 is 17 residues. CDR1 and CDR2 from the germline V gene are LNHDA and SQIVND (reference sequence). The CDR3 here is CASSQYGTGSSYNEQFF. The CDR3 bases are TGTGCCAGTAGTCAGTATGGGACGGGATCCTCCTACAATGAGCAGTTCTTC.